The 30 T cell receptor beta chains in this list originate from one sample, sequenced in a study of T cell repertoires in cytomegalovirus infection. Each CDR3 protein is one row after TCRdb ran MiXCR on the reads. This table has about 310,000 distinct CDR3 sequences, about 9.2% appearing once. The sequencing sample was made of PBMCs. The receptors were gathered from a human donor in good health (CMV status not recorded). Some clones in this sample may be carry-over from other donors' samples.

The sample holds many counts of this clonotype. The chain has TRBV7-3 and TRBJ2-1; D is perhaps TRBD1 (6 bases). Looked up from germline, CDR1 is SGHTA and CDR2 is FQGTGA. Trimming removed 5 bases at V and 9 bases at J, with 14 bases between. The CDR3 is 13 amino acids. Here the CDR3 reads CASSPLRGGEQFF. The CDR3 DNA follows: TGTGCCAGCAGCCCCCTTAGAGGGGGTGAGCAGTTCTTC. Full variable domain (rest looked up from reference TRBV7-3 and TRBJ2-1): GAGVSQTPSNKVTEKGKYVELRCDPISGHTALYWYRQSLGQGPEFLIYFQGTGAADDSGLPNDRFFAVRPEGSVSTLKIQRTERGDSAVYLCASSPLRGGEQFFGPGTRLTVL.

This clonotype was recorded many times. DNA of the CDR3: TGTGCCATCAGTGACAGGGCCGAGGAGCAGTACGTC. It codes for CAISDRAEEQYV. The V call is TRBV10-3, the J call TRBJ2-7; weak D call: TRBD1 (5 bases). CDR1 and CDR2 (germline): ENHRY, SYGVKD. V shed 3 bases and J shed 7 bases, with 10 bases lying between them. This CDR3 has 12 residues.

Many counts were recorded for this clonotype. V and J are TRBV28 and TRBJ2-7; perhaps TRBD2 as D (5 bases). This CDR3 contains 12 residues. V lost 5 bases, J lost 6 bases, and 11 bases lay in between. Germline V CDR1 and CDR2: MDHEN, SYDVKM. The CDR3 DNA reads as TGTGCCAGCAGTCTCCGGGGATCCGAGCAGTACGTC. Translated: CASSLRGSEQYV.

This clonotype was counted at least ten times. CDR3 amino acids: CAISSGDSNQPQHF. DNA of the CDR3: TGTGCCATCAGCTCAGGGGATAGCAATCAGCCCCAGCATTTT. The chain links TRBV10-3 to TRBJ1-5, with D perhaps matching TRBD1 (6 bases). Germline V gene sequence: CDR1 ENHRY, CDR2 SYGVKD. Trimming pared 6 bases from V and 0 bases from J, leaving 9 bases between. The CDR3 has 14 residues.

This clonotype has at least ten counts. V gene TRBV4-1 combines with J gene TRBJ1-4; D perhaps matches TRBD1 (6 bases). The CDR3 has 15 residues. From germline, CDR1 is MGHRA and CDR2 YSYEKL. Trimming removed 6 bases from V and 7 bases from J, with 18 bases in between. The CDR3 DNA follows: TGCGCCAGCAGTCTGGGAGGGGGTATGGGTGAAAAACTGTTTTTT. This codes for CASSLGGGMGEKLFF.

This clonotype was seen at least ten times. This chain links TRBV6-2 or TRBV6-3 with TRBJ2-3, with D tentatively TRBD2 (7 bases). The CDR3 spans 15 residues. Trimming pared 8 bases from V and 3 bases from J, leaving 18 bases between. Per germline, CDR1 MNHEY and CDR2 SVGEGT. CDR3 protein: CASGGGSGKTDTQYF. The DNA of the CDR3 is TGTGCCAGCGGCGGGGGCTCTGGGAAAACAGATACGCAGTATTTT.

In this sample, this clonotype turned up many times. The chain employs TRBV7-2 and TRBJ1-2; the match to TRBD1 covers 10 bases. V shed 6 bases and J 6 bases; nucleotides not matched to a gene: 7. This CDR3 region has 14 residues. Germline CDR1 and CDR2: SGHTA and FQGNSA. The CDR3 coding sequence is TGTGCCAGCAGTCGGGACAGGGGCAGCGATGGCTACACCTTC. Translated: CASSRDRGSDGYTF.

V and J are TRBV28 and TRBJ2-2; unclear D gene. CDR3 length: 15 residues. Germline V gene sequence: CDR1 MDHEN, CDR2 SYDVKM. V lost 7 bases and J lost 3, with 15 bases in between. CDR3 protein: CASNPARAYTGELFF. CDR3 nucleotides: TGTGCCAGCAACCCGGCCCGGGCCTACACCGGGGAGCTGTTTTTT.

This clonotype has at least ten counts. The chain links TRBV5-1 to TRBJ2-3, with D unclear. The CDR3 totals 13 residues. Trimming removed 4 bases at V and 3 bases at J, with 9 bases between. Germline V gene sequence: CDR1 SGHRS, CDR2 YFSETQ. The CDR3 loop is CASSDTGTDTQYF. The CDR3 bases are TGCGCCAGCAGCGATACTGGGACAGATACGCAGTATTTT.

This clonotype was detected ten times or more. The chain links TRBV7-2 to TRBJ1-6; TRBD1 aligns across 8 bases. The CDR3 consists of 15 residues. V shed 4 bases and J 8 bases; nucleotides not matched to a gene: 7. The V gene's germline CDR1 is SGHTA and CDR2 FQGNSA. The DNA of the CDR3 is TGTGCCAGCAGCTCAACGGACAGGGCTGATTCACCCCTCCACTTT. Its protein is CASSSTDRADSPLHF. The full variable domain, in which reference TRBV7-2 and TRBJ1-6 provide the parts outside the CDR3, is GAGVSQSPSNKVTEKGKDVELRCDPISGHTALYWYRQSLGQGLEFLIYFQGNSAPDKSGLPSDRFSAERTGGSVSTLTIQRTQQEDSAVYLCASSSTDRADSPLHFGNGTRLTVT.

This clonotype was counted only a few times. The CDR3 here is CSGGTKGLNTGELFF. The CDR3 DNA follows: TGCAGCGGTGGTACTAAGGGGCTAAACACCGGGGAGCTGTTTTTT. The chain couples TRBV29-1 to TRBJ2-2; a possible D gene is TRBD1 (5 bases). The CDR3 sequence is 15 residues long. Trimming shortened V by 7 bases and J by 2 bases, and 17 bases separated the two germline ends. Germline V gene data show CDR1 as SQVTM and CDR2 as ANQGSEA.

Ten or more counts support this clonotype. The gene calls are TRBV18 and TRBJ2-1; 8 bases agree with TRBD1. The CDR3 sequence is 15 residues long. V shed 0 bases, J shed 15 bases, and the junction held 13 bases outside the gene matches. Germline V CDR1 and CDR2: KGHSH, LQKENI. The CDR3 DNA reads TGTGCCAGCTCACCACCGAATTCAGGGGGCTTGAGTGTGTTCTTC. It codes for CASSPPNSGGLSVFF. The full variable domain, rest sourced from reference TRBV18 and TRBJ2-1, is NAGVMQNPRHLVRRRGQEARLRCSPMKGHSHVYWYRQLPEEGLKFMVYLQKENIIDESGMPKERFSAEFPKEGPSILRIQQVVRGDSAAYFCASSPPNSGGLSVFFGPGTRLTVL.

This clonotype was counted ten times or more. The gene calls are TRBV14 and TRBJ2-7; 9 nucleotides align to TRBD1. V was clipped by 7 bases and J by 5 bases; unmatched bases: 9. CDR3 length equals 14 residues. Germline V lookup: CDR1 SGHDN, CDR2 FVKESK. The CDR3 DNA follows: TGTGCCAGCATCAACCGGGACAGGGTTGACGAGCAGTACTTC. It yields the protein CASINRDRVDEQYF.

With regard to this clonotype: Being one base from a much bigger clone, this may be a read error. The chain joins TRBV15 to TRBJ2-3; no firm D call. Germline loops: CDR1 LNHNV, CDR2 YYDKDF (reference sequence). Trimming left V 8 bases short and J 0 bases short, with 15 bases between. CDR3 length: 15 amino acids. The CDR3: CATCTRTGSTDTQYF. The CDR3 DNA follows: TGTGCCACCTGCACCCGGACCGGTAGCACAGATACGCAGTATTTT.

This clonotype was counted ten times or more. This chain links TRBV29-1 with TRBJ2-7, with unresolved D. V was cut by 6 bases and J by 5 bases, with 14 bases left in between. The CDR3 extends over 12 amino acids. Germline values: CDR1 SQVTM, CDR2 ANQGSEA. CDR3 loop: CSVVVGANEQYV. DNA for the CDR3: TGCAGCGTGGTTGTAGGCGCCAACGAGCAGTACGTC.

This clonotype has at least ten counts. The chain recombines TRBV7-8 with TRBJ2-2; D is possibly TRBD1 (6 bases). Per the germline V gene, CDR1 is SGHVS and CDR2 is FQNEAQ. This CDR3 comprises 14 residues. Trimming pared 2 bases from V and 6 bases from J, leaving 10 bases between. CDR3 sequence (DNA): TGTGCCAGCAGCTTATTACAGGGAGCCGGGGAGCTGTTTTTT. Translating it yields CASSLLQGAGELFF.

This chain connects TRBV20-1 to TRBJ2-5, with TRBD2 identical over 10 bases. Per germline, CDR1 DFQATT and CDR2 SNEGSKA (reference sequence). The CDR3 runs to 14 residues. V was pared by 5 bases and J by 5 bases, with 8 bases of the junction left unmatched. The CDR3 region is CSARPGLAAETQYF. The CDR3 DNA follows: TGCAGTGCTCGGCCTGGACTAGCGGCGGAGACCCAGTACTTC.

This clonotype was seen a handful of times. CDR3 residues: CASSLKGEDTEAFF. The CDR3 region has the DNA TGTGCCAGCAGCTTAAAGGGGGAAGACACTGAAGCTTTCTTT. The V call is TRBV13, the J call TRBJ1-1, with a possible D match to TRBD1 (6 bases). CDR3 length: 14 amino acids. Germline V gene lookup returns CDR1 PRHDT and CDR2 FYEKMQ (reference sequence). Trimming stripped 2 bases from V and 3 bases from J, with 10 bases between. Full variable domain (outside the CDR3, taken from reference TRBV13 and TRBJ1-1): AAGVIQSPRHLIKEKRETATLKCYPIPRHDTVYWYQQGPGQDPQFLISFYEKMQSDKGSIPDRFSAQQFSDYHSELNMSSLELGDSALYFCASSLKGEDTEAFFGQGTRLTVV.

This clonotype came up a few times. The chain couples TRBV20-1 to TRBJ2-1; TRBD2 matches 11 bases. The junction had 7 bases not matched to a gene; V was cut back by 5 bases and J by 1 base. Per germline, CDR1 DFQATT and CDR2 SNEGSKA (reference sequence). This CDR3 is built from 16 residues. CDR3 DNA: TGCAGTGCTGGAAACCCTAGCGGGGGGTCCTACAATGAGCAGTTCTTC. It translates to CSAGNPSGGSYNEQFF.

This clonotype was counted many times. The chain recombines TRBV28 with TRBJ1-2, with 8 bases matching TRBD1. CDR3 length: 14 amino acids. V gave up 8 bases and J gave up 4 bases; unmatched junction bases: 9. Germline CDR1 reads MDHEN; CDR2 reads SYDVKM. The CDR3 nucleotides are TGTGCCAGCTATTCGGGACAGGCGTTCTATGGCTACACCTTC. Its protein product is CASYSGQAFYGYTF.

At least ten counts were recorded for this clonotype. V gene TRBV12-3 or TRBV12-4 combines with J gene TRBJ2-3, with 10 bases identical to TRBD1. Losses at the gene ends were 5 bases for V and 2 bases for J; bases not matched to a gene: 7. This CDR3 comprises 16 residues. For the CDR3, the DNA is TGTGCCAGCAGTCCCGGGGACAGGGGAAACACAGATACGCAGTATTTT. Translating it yields CASSPGDRGNTDTQYF.

The sample holds many counts of this clonotype. The rearrangement joins TRBV12-3 or TRBV12-4 to TRBJ1-5; 7 bases match TRBD1. V lost 5 bases, J lost 3 bases, and 1 base stayed unmatched. The CDR3 length is 13 residues. Here the CDR3 DNA reads TGTGCCAGCAGTACAGGGGACAATCAGCCCCAGCATTTT. Amino acid sequence: CASSTGDNQPQHF.

This clonotype was counted between two and nine times. The chain is built from TRBV19 and TRBJ2-1; D is ambiguous. Trimming stripped 5 bases from V and 9 bases from J, with 14 bases between. The CDR3 covers 13 residues. CDR1 and CDR2 (germline): LNHDA, SQIVND (reference sequence). For the CDR3, the DNA is TGTGCCAGTAGTGTTTTAGGCTTAAGTGAGCAGTTCTTC. Protein product: CASSVLGLSEQFF.

The chain employs TRBV9 and TRBJ1-3, with 7 bases identical to TRBD1. With V trimmed by 3 bases and J by 3 bases, 9 bases remained unmatched. The CDR3 extends over 16 amino acids. Germline CDR1 is SGDLS and CDR2 is YYNGEE. The CDR3 sequence is CASSGGGRGLGNTIYF. CDR3 DNA: TGTGCCAGCAGCGGAGGGGGGAGGGGGCTTGGAAACACCATATATTTT.

This clonotype appeared many times. The J gene is TRBJ1-1, the V gene TRBV5-5, with 7 nucleotides matching TRBD1. CDR3 size: 16 residues. CDR1 is SGHKS and CDR2 is YYEKEE in the germline V gene (reference sequence). Trimming took 4 bases from V and 0 from J; bases not matched to a gene: 9. The DNA for the CDR3 is TGTGCCAGCAGCGTGAGGGGGCGCCAACTGAACACTGAAGCTTTCTTT. Translated: CASSVRGRQLNTEAFF.

In the case of this clonotype: This may be a read error: a much more frequent sequence differs by one nucleotide. J is TRBJ2-1 and V is TRBV12-3 or TRBV12-4; 7 bases line up with TRBD1. Trimming cost V 4 bases and J 0 bases; bases outside gene matches: 12. CDR3 length: 18 residues. CDR3 region: CASSSRSVTGSSYNEQFF. CDR3 DNA: TGTGCCAGCAGTTCCAGATCCGTGACAGGGAGCTCCTACAATGAGCAGTTCTTC.

This clonotype showed up many times. The chain's CDR3 is CASSQARAGAYNEQFF. CDR3 nucleotide sequence: TGCGCCAGCAGCCAAGCACGAGCGGGGGCTTACAATGAGCAGTTCTTC. The gene calls are TRBV4-3 and TRBJ2-1; TRBD2 matches 8 bases. Germline CDR1 is LGHNA and CDR2 is YSLEER. The CDR3 sequence is 16 residues long. The V gene end was trimmed by 1 base and the J gene end by 4 bases; junction bases not matched to a gene: 6.

The chain carries TRBV3-1 and TRBJ2-7; possibly TRBD1 or TRBD2 for D (5 bases each). Germline loops: CDR1 LGHDT, CDR2 YNNKEL (reference sequence). V gave up 4 bases and J gave up 7 bases, with 20 bases separating them. This CDR3 region has 15 residues. CDR3 nucleotides: TGTGCCAGCAGCCGACCCGGGGCCCCTTCTCGGGAGCAGTACTTC. This sequence encodes CASSRPGAPSREQYF.

The chain employs TRBV2 and TRBJ1-2, with 10 bases that match TRBD1. The germline CDR1 and CDR2 sequences are SNHLY and FYNNEI. V shed 6 bases and J 6 bases; nucleotides not matched to a gene: 7. The CDR3 runs 14 residues. The CDR3 sequence is CASSGQGGADGYTF. In DNA, the CDR3 is TGTGCCAGCAGCGGACAGGGGGGAGCAGATGGCTACACCTTC.

The table lists this clonotype with many counts. The chain employs TRBV15 and TRBJ2-1; D remains ambiguous. Deletions cut 1 base from V and 1 base from J, with 11 bases between. Germline V gene lookup returns CDR1 LNHNV and CDR2 YYDKDF (reference sequence). This CDR3 has 16 residues. The CDR3 is CATSRVGVGSYNEQFF. The CDR3 DNA follows: TGTGCCACCAGCAGAGTCGGTGTGGGTTCCTACAATGAGCAGTTCTTC.